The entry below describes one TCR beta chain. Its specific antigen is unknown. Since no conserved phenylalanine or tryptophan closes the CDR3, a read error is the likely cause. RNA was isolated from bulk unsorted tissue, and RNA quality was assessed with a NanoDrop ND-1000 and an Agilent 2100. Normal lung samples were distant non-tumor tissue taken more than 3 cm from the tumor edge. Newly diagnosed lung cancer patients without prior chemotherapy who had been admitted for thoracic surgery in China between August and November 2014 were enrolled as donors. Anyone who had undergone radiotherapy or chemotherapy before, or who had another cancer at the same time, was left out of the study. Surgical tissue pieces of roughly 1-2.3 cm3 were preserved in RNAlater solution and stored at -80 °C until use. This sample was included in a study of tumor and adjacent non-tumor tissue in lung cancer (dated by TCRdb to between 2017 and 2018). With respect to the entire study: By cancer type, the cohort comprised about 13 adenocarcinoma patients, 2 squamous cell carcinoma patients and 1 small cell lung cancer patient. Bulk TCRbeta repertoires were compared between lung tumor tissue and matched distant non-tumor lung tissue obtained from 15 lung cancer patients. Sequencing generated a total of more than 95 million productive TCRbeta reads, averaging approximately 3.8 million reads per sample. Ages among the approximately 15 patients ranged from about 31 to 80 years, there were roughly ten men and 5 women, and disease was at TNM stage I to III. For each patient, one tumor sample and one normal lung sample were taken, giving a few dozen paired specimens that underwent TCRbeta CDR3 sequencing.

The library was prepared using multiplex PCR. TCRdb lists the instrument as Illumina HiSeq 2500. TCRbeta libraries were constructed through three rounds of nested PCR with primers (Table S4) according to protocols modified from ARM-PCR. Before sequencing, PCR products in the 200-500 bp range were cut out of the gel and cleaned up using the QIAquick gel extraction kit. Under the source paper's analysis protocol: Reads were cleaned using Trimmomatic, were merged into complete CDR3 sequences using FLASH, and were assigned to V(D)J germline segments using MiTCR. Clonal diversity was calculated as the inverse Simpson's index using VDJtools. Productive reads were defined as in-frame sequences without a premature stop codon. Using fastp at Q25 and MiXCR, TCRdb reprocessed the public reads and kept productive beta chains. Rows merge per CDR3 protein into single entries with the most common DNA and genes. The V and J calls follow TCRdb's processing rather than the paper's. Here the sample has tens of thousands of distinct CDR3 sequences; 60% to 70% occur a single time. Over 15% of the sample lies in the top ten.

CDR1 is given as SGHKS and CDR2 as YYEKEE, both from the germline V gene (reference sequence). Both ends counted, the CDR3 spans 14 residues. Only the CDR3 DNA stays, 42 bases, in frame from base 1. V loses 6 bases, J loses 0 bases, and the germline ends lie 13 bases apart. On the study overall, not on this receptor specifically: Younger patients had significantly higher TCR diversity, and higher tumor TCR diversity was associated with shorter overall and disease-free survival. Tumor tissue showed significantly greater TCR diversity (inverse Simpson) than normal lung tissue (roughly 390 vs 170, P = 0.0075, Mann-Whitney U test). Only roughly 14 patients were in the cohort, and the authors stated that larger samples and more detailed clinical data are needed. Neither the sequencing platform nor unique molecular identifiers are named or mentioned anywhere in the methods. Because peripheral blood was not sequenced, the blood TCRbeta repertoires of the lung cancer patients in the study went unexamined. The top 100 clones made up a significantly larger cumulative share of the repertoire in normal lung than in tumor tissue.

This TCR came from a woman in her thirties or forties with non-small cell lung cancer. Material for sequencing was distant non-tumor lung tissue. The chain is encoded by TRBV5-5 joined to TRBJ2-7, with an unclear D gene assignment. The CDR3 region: CASKPGTYSYEQYL. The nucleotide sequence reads TGTGCCAGCAAGCCCGGAACATACTCCTACGAGCAGTACCTC.